This passage covers 20 T cell receptor beta chains from one sample sequenced in a study. TCRdb processed the RT-PCR reads anew with MiXCR; each CDR3 protein has one entry. The data show about 680,000 distinct CDR3 sequences, more than 13% seen once. Sequencing was performed on memory CD4+ T cells from blood. These receptors were taken from a female donor in good health, serving as a healthy control.

This rearrangement joins TRBV24-1 to TRBJ1-1; 7 bases are shared with TRBD1. CDR3 size: 15 residues. Unmatched junction bases numbered 3, after V lost 2 bases and J lost 1 base. Germline V lookup: CDR1 KGHDR, CDR2 SFDVKD. The CDR3 reads CATSDSRTGNTEAFF. The CDR3 DNA reads as TGTGCCACCAGTGATTCGAGGACAGGGAACACTGAAGCTTTCTTT.

The rearrangement joins TRBV14 to TRBJ1-1; D gene uncertain. The CDR3 covers 14 residues. Germline-derived CDR1 and CDR2 are SGHDN and FVKESK. V lost 2 bases and J lost 3, with 10 bases in between. CDR3 nucleotides: TGTGCCAGCAGCCAACCGGGGAGATACACTGAAGCTTTCTTT. It is translated as CASSQPGRYTEAFF.

This clonotype appeared many times. V usage is TRBV6-4 and J usage is TRBJ2-2, with D unresolved. Between the trimmed V and J ends, which lost 10 bases and 0 bases, there was a span of 9 bases. Germline V gives CDR1 MRHNA, CDR2 SNTAGT. This CDR3 is built from 13 residues. The CDR3 DNA reads as TGTGCCACCTATGCTCCGAACACCGGGGAGCTGTTTTTT. Its protein product is CATYAPNTGELFF.

The CDR3 DNA reads as TGTGCCAGTAGTATTTCGGTCCGGCGTGAGACCCAGTACTTC. Translating gives CASSISVRRETQYF. This chain joins TRBV19 and TRBJ2-5; D is unresolved. V was trimmed by 3 bases and J by 5 bases, leaving 13 bases between them. CDR1 and CDR2 from the germline V gene are LNHDA and SQIVND (reference sequence). The CDR3 runs 14 residues.

The V and J genes are TRBV3-1 and TRBJ2-7; 11 bases agree with TRBD2. Germline CDR1 is LGHDT and CDR2 is YNNKEL (reference sequence). This CDR3 spans 14 amino acids. Losses at the gene ends were 0 bases for V and 10 bases for J; bases not matched to a gene: 5. The CDR3 sequence: CASSQEASGRYQYF. The CDR3 nucleotides are TGTGCCAGCAGCCAAGAAGCTAGCGGGAGGTATCAGTACTTC.

The gene calls are TRBV4-1 and TRBJ1-4; D is unresolved. Germline V lookup: CDR1 MGHRA, CDR2 YSYEKL. V was pared by 1 base and J by 6 bases, with 12 bases between. This CDR3 has 15 amino acids. CDR3 DNA: TGCGCCAGCAGCCAAGGGGTTTCTGCCGATGAAAAACTGTTTTTT. This sequence encodes CASSQGVSADEKLFF.

This clonotype was detected only a few times. The chain links TRBV7-2 to TRBJ1-2; 7 positions match TRBD1. This CDR3 contains 13 residues. The ends lost 4 bases at V and 6 bases at J; junction bases unmatched: 5. Germline V lookup: CDR1 SGHTA, CDR2 FQGNSA. This chain's CDR3 is CASSSQGWDGYTF. DNA of the CDR3: TGTGCCAGCAGCTCACAGGGGTGGGATGGCTACACCTTC.

This clonotype was seen many times. The chain recombines TRBV7-3 with TRBJ2-7; D is uncertain. The germline CDR1 and CDR2 sequences are SGHTA and FQGTGA. The CDR3 covers 13 residues. Trimming shortened V by 4 bases and J by 6 bases, and 13 bases separated the two germline ends. In DNA, the CDR3 is TGTGCCAGCAGCTCACACCAGGCTGGCGAGCAGTACTTC. This gives the protein CASSSHQAGEQYF.

This clonotype has only a few counts. The rearrangement uses TRBV11-3 and TRBJ2-2; D gene uncertain. In germline, CDR1 is SGHNT, CDR2 YENEEA. The CDR3 is made up of 14 amino acids. The V end was cut by 5 bases, the J end by 5 bases, with 12 bases between. CDR3 loop: CASSHEEVTGELFF. The CDR3 bases are TGTGCCAGCAGCCATGAGGAAGTAACCGGGGAGCTGTTTTTT.

This clonotype appeared a few times. V usage is TRBV7-9 and J usage is TRBJ1-6; D remains unclear. Trimming cost V 5 bases and J 9 bases, with 11 bases left between them. Germline assignment: CDR1 SEHNR and CDR2 FQNEAQ (reference sequence). The CDR3 runs 13 residues. The CDR3 reads CASSLESRSPLHF. CDR3 DNA sequence: TGTGCCAGCAGCCTGGAATCACGTTCACCCCTCCACTTT.

The V call is TRBV7-3, the J call TRBJ2-2; 9 positions match TRBD1. Per the germline V gene, CDR1 is SGHTA and CDR2 is FQGTGA. The V and J ends lost 5 bases and 7 bases, in that order; junction bases with no gene match: 8. The CDR3 extends over 15 amino acids. This chain's CDR3 is CASSKQGAGVGELFF. As DNA, the CDR3 is TGTGCCAGCAGCAAACAGGGGGCGGGTGTCGGGGAGCTGTTTTTT.

The rearrangement links TRBV7-9 to TRBJ2-7; D possibly corresponds to TRBD2 (6 bases). CDR3 length: 16 amino acids. Germline V CDR1 and CDR2: SEHNR, FQNEAQ (reference sequence). Trimming took off 5 bases at V and 4 bases at J, with 21 bases between the two ends. This CDR3 is CASSPFPQFGGYEQYF. The DNA for the CDR3 is TGTGCCAGCAGCCCATTTCCCCAATTCGGAGGGTACGAGCAGTACTTC.

This clonotype occurred a few times. The rearrangement uses TRBV7-9 and TRBJ1-1; D might be TRBD1 (6 bases). Germline CDR1 is SEHNR and CDR2 is FQNEAQ (reference sequence). Trimming pared 5 bases from V and 3 bases from J, leaving 13 bases between. The CDR3 is 14 residues long. CDR3 in amino acids: CASSVGNRDTEAFF. The CDR3 nucleotides are TGTGCCAGCAGCGTCGGAAACAGGGACACTGAAGCTTTCTTT.

The gene calls are TRBV9 and TRBJ2-7; tentatively, D is TRBD2 (6 bases). The CDR3 runs to 14 residues. The V end lost 2 bases, the J end lost 1 base, and 10 bases lay between the germline ends. Looked up from germline, CDR1 is SGDLS and CDR2 is YYNGEE. The CDR3 region is CASSVDYDSYEQYF. CDR3 nucleotides: TGTGCCAGCAGCGTGGACTACGATTCCTACGAGCAGTACTTC. Looking up the rest from reference TRBV9 and TRBJ2-7 gives the full variable domain: DSGVTQTPKHLITATGQRVTLRCSPRSGDLSVYWYQQSLDQGLQFLIQYYNGEERAKGNILERFSAQQFPDLHSELNLSSLELGDSALYFCASSVDYDSYEQYFGPGTRLTVT.

This clonotype was seen more than once but under ten times. V usage is TRBV10-3 and J usage is TRBJ1-1; D is ambiguous. This CDR3 contains 11 residues. Germline lookup yields CDR1 ENHRY and CDR2 SYGVKD. Trimming stripped 4 bases from V and 7 bases from J, with 7 bases between. CDR3 nucleotide sequence: TGTGCCATCAGTGGGCTGGGTGAAGCTTTCTTT. This codes for CAISGLGEAFF.

The chain carries TRBV6-1 and TRBJ1-5; D unresolved. The CDR3 has 14 amino acids. Germline V gene data show CDR1 as MNHNS and CDR2 as SASEGT. V dropped 5 bases and J dropped 4 bases, with 12 bases sitting between them. The CDR3 DNA follows: TGTGCCAGCAGTATTGTTGCGATTAATCAGCCCCAGCATTTT. Amino acid sequence: CASSIVAINQPQHF.

The J gene is TRBJ2-2, the V gene TRBV9; 7 bases agree with TRBD1. This CDR3 contains 16 residues. Germline V gene lookup returns CDR1 SGDLS and CDR2 YYNGEE. V shed 4 bases, J shed 1 base, and the junction held 7 bases outside the gene matches. CDR3 amino acids: CASSPGQLMNTGELFF. CDR3 coding DNA: TGTGCCAGCAGCCCGGGACAGCTCATGAACACCGGGGAGCTGTTTTTT.

The chain combines TRBV7-8 with TRBJ1-5; tentative D call: TRBD1 (5 bases). This CDR3 has 14 amino acids. In germline, CDR1 is SGHVS, CDR2 FQNEAQ. V was cut by 4 bases and J by 3 bases, with 10 bases left in between. The CDR3 spells CASSSRDPNQPQHF. DNA for the CDR3: TGTGCCAGCAGCTCCCGGGACCCCAATCAGCCCCAGCATTTT.

This clonotype came up a few times. The V gene is TRBV4-2, the J gene TRBJ2-3, with no clear D. The V and J ends lost 7 bases and 0 bases respectively, with 20 bases between them. Germline lookup yields CDR1 LGHNA and CDR2 YNFKEQ. The CDR3 sequence is 17 residues long. This chain's CDR3 is CASIPARPPPSTDTQYF. In nucleotides, the CDR3 is TGTGCCAGCATACCAGCGAGACCTCCTCCTAGCACAGATACGCAGTATTTT.

The chain is built from TRBV12-3 or TRBV12-4 and TRBJ1-5; D remains ambiguous. Trimming cost V 4 bases and J 7 bases, with 17 bases left between them. The CDR3 covers 15 residues. This CDR3 is CASSSGSRNGQPQHF. The DNA for the CDR3 is TGTGCCAGCAGTTCCGGGTCAAGAAATGGCCAGCCCCAGCATTTT.